Reported below is one T cell receptor beta chain. Trimming took 2 bases from V and 6 from J; bases not matched to a gene: 8. This CDR3 contains 15 residues. From germline, CDR1 is MNHNY and CDR2 SVGAGI (reference sequence). The data were taken from a study of T cell changes during pregnancy in multiple sclerosis. Data came from immunoSEQ multiplex PCR; TCRdb stores just in-frame clones and leaves some out. The sample has around 80,000 clones, about 94% seen once. V is TRBV6-6 and J is TRBJ1-1, with TRBD1 matching over 8 bases. Sequenced here: peripheral blood, sampled in the second trimester of pregnancy. The sequence was obtained from a female donor in good health, enrolled as a control in a pregnancy study. The CDR3 nucleotides read TGTGCCAGCAGTTACCTGAGACAGGGGACCTCTGAAGCTTTCTTT. This translates into CASSYLRQGTSEAFF.